Presented here are 27 T cell receptor beta chains from one specimen sequenced in a study of cytomegalovirus exposure and HLA in healthy donors. In the PCR, 60 Vbeta and 13 Jbeta primers were used. Produced via immunoSEQ multiplex PCR; TCRdb's table is partial and in-frame only. The sample holds roughly 150,000 clones, more than 60% seen once. The sequencing sample was made of PBMCs. The receptor set was obtained from a man aged 18 to 30 in good health and CMV-seropositive.

The genes are TRBV6-4 and TRBJ2-5; the match to TRBD2 covers 11 bases. Germline trimming cut 5 bases from V and 4 bases from J; bases unmatched to any gene: 0. From germline, CDR1 is MRHNA and CDR2 SNTAGT. The CDR3 has 13 amino acids. This CDR3 reads CASSLAGGETQYF. The CDR3 DNA reads TGTGCCAGCAGTCTAGCGGGAGGAGAGACCCAGTACTTC.

The rearrangement uses TRBV9 and TRBJ2-3; D gene unclear. V was pared by 0 bases and J by 4 bases, with 6 bases between. Looked up from germline, CDR1 is SGDLS and CDR2 is YYNGEE. This CDR3 is 13 amino acids long. The CDR3 DNA is TGTGCCAGCAGCGTAGCGTCCCCAGATACGCAGTATTTT. Protein: CASSVASPDTQYF.

The genes are TRBV4-1 and TRBJ2-5; 8 nucleotides match TRBD2. Germline values: CDR1 MGHRA, CDR2 YSYEKL. Trimming at V came to 0 bases and at J to 2 bases, leaving 8 bases not matched to a gene. There are 17 residues in the CDR3. CDR3 protein: CASSQDWGLAGQETQYF. The CDR3 coding sequence is TGCGCCAGCAGCCAAGATTGGGGGCTAGCGGGTCAAGAGACCCAGTACTTC.

The chain is built from TRBV2 and TRBJ2-2, with D perhaps matching TRBD2 (5 bases). This CDR3 is 12 amino acids long. Germline-derived CDR1 and CDR2 are SNHLY and FYNNEI. V was pared by 3 bases and J by 6 bases, with 5 bases between. In nucleotides, the CDR3 is TGTGCCAGCAGTGAGAGGGCCGGGGAGCTGTTTTTT. It codes for CASSERAGELFF.

V usage is TRBV10-3 and J usage is TRBJ1-1; TRBD1 might be the D (6 bases). CDR3 length: 15 residues. Per germline, CDR1 ENHRY and CDR2 SYGVKD. V was cut by 6 bases and J by 3 bases, with 17 bases left in between. CDR3 sequence reads: CAIRQGSLGDTEAFF. The CDR3 nucleotides read TGTGCCATCAGACAGGGTTCTCTTGGGGACACTGAAGCTTTCTTT.

Written as DNA, the CDR3 is TGTGCCAGCGGTACAGACCATAACAATGAGCAGTTCTTC. It is translated as CASGTDHNNEQFF. The genes are TRBV9 and TRBJ2-1; no reliable D call. Germline loops: CDR1 SGDLS, CDR2 YYNGEE. V was cut by 7 bases and J by 5 bases, with 13 bases left in between. The CDR3 length is 13 residues.

The chain combines TRBV15 with TRBJ2-7; 9 nucleotides match TRBD2. V trimming: 7 bases; J trimming: 0 bases; junction bases outside the gene matches: 4. In germline, CDR1 is LNHNV, CDR2 YYDKDF (reference sequence). The CDR3 is made up of 14 amino acids. Here the CDR3 DNA reads TGTGCCACCAAAATTAGCGGGAGCTCCTACGAGCAGTACTTC. This gives the protein CATKISGSSYEQYF.

Points on this clone: Other DNA sequences in this specimen translate into the identical CDR3. The V call is TRBV9, the J call TRBJ2-3; D is possibly TRBD2 (6 bases). Trimming removed 0 bases at V and 3 bases at J, with 11 bases between. The CDR3 extends over 15 amino acids. Germline CDR1 is SGDLS and CDR2 is YYNGEE. CDR3 residues: CASSVVAGRTDTQYF. The DNA of the CDR3 is TGTGCCAGCAGCGTAGTGGCAGGGAGGACAGATACGCAGTATTTT.

This clone was picked up one time. The CDR3: CSVRRVGTSWSESYEQYF. The CDR3 DNA sequence: TGCAGCGTTCGCCGCGTCGGAACTAGCTGGTCCGAGTCCTACGAGCAGTACTTC. The chain recombines TRBV29-1 with TRBJ2-7, with D possibly being TRBD2 (6 bases). The CDR3 length is 18 residues. Germline lookup yields CDR1 SQVTM and CDR2 ANQGSEA. V was pared by 5 bases and J by 1 base, with 27 bases between.

CDR3: CASSPKTGINYEQYF. DNA for the CDR3: TGTGCCAGCTCACCTAAGACAGGGATCAACTACGAGCAGTACTTC. The chain combines TRBV18 with TRBJ2-7; 7 bases fit TRBD1. The CDR3 has 15 residues. The ends lost 3 bases at V and 3 bases at J; junction bases unmatched: 8. CDR1 is KGHSH and CDR2 is LQKENI in the germline V gene. The variable domain in full, with the rest retrieved from reference TRBV18 and TRBJ2-7, is NAGVMQNPRHLVRRRGQEARLRCSPMKGHSHVYWYRQLPEEGLKFMVYLQKENIIDESGMPKERFSAEFPKEGPSILRIQQVVRGDSAAYFCASSPKTGINYEQYFGPGTRLTVT.

The V and J genes are TRBV2 and TRBJ1-4, with 8 bases fitting TRBD1. CDR1 is SNHLY, CDR2 FYNNEI, per germline. V was pared by 4 bases and J by 10 bases, with 5 bases of the junction left unmatched. The CDR3 extends over 13 amino acids. The CDR3 protein is CASSVGTGGKLFF. In nucleotides, the CDR3 is TGTGCCAGCAGTGTGGGGACAGGCGGAAAACTGTTTTTT.

This clone turned up a few times. The chain is built from TRBV10-2 and TRBJ2-5, with 7 bases that match TRBD2. CDR3 size: 18 residues. The V gene's germline CDR1 is WSHSY and CDR2 SAAADI. V dropped 4 bases and J dropped 0; count of bases not matched to a gene: 14. Here the CDR3 reads CASSGGYGGEAYQETQYF. The CDR3 DNA follows: TGCGCCAGCAGTGGGGGTTATGGGGGGGAGGCCTACCAAGAGACCCAGTACTTC.

The rearrangement joins TRBV15 to TRBJ1-2, with TRBD1 identical over 8 bases. From germline, CDR1 is LNHNV and CDR2 YYDKDF (reference sequence). The CDR3 spans 16 residues. V gave up 0 bases and J gave up 4 bases; unmatched junction bases: 7. The CDR3 DNA follows: TGTGCCACCAGCAGAGATCTAGGCGGGACAGGCTATGGCTACACCTTC. It specifies CATSRDLGGTGYGYTF.

The chain is built from TRBV28 and TRBJ2-6; TRBD1 might be the D (5 bases). V was shortened by 5 bases and J by 1 base, with 9 bases between the two germline ends. CDR1 is MDHEN, CDR2 SYDVKM, per germline. There are 15 residues in the CDR3. In nucleotides, the CDR3 is TGTGCCAGCAGTCTCCCAGGGTCTGGGGCCAACGTCCTGACTTTC. It translates to CASSLPGSGANVLTF.

V and J are TRBV13 and TRBJ2-2; weak D call: TRBD1 (5 bases). The germline V and J ends were trimmed by 5 bases and 2 bases, with 12 bases remaining between them. Germline assignment: CDR1 PRHDT and CDR2 FYEKMQ (reference sequence). The length of the CDR3 is 15 residues. CDR3 sequence: CASSEDKLNTGELFF. The CDR3 DNA reads as TGTGCCAGCAGCGAGGACAAGCTAAACACCGGGGAGCTGTTTTTT.

This sequence joins TRBV18 and TRBJ1-5, with 10 bases that match TRBD1. Germline lookup yields CDR1 KGHSH and CDR2 LQKENI. The CDR3 covers 15 residues. V dropped 5 bases and J dropped 4; count of bases not matched to a gene: 5. This CDR3 is CASSRGTGENQPQHF. As DNA, the CDR3 is TGTGCCAGCTCAAGGGGGACAGGGGAGAATCAGCCCCAGCATTTT.

The rearrangement links TRBV2 to TRBJ2-5; possible D gene TRBD1, 7 bases. The V end lost 5 bases, the J end lost 5 bases, and 15 bases lay between the germline ends. The CDR3 contains 14 residues. The germline V gene has CDR1 SNHLY and CDR2 FYNNEI. The CDR3 nucleotides read TGTGCCAGCAGTTCGACAGGGAGCGGGGAGACCCAGTACTTC. Translating gives CASSSTGSGETQYF.

This clone was observed once. This chain joins TRBV27 and TRBJ1-5; TRBD1 matches at 8 bases. V lost 3 bases to trimming and J lost 7 bases; unmatched junction nucleotides: 14. CDR1 and CDR2 (germline): MNHEY, SMNVEV (reference sequence). The CDR3 runs to 17 residues. The CDR3 protein is CASSLTGVLTLLQPQHF. The CDR3, as DNA: TGTGCCAGCAGTTTGACAGGGGTCCTCACCTTGTTACAGCCCCAGCATTTT.

CDR3 coding DNA: TGTGCCAGCAGCTTAGGTCAGGGTCGGTACTATGGCTACACCTTC. Protein: CASSLGQGRYYGYTF. The chain is built from TRBV11-2 and TRBJ1-2; D possibly corresponds to TRBD1 (5 bases). Between the trimmed V and J ends, which lost 1 base and 3 bases, there was a span of 12 bases. Germline V gives CDR1 SGHAT, CDR2 FQNNGV. The CDR3 extends over 15 amino acids.

The chain recombines TRBV7-2 with TRBJ1-1; the match to TRBD1 covers 7 bases. The V gene end was trimmed by 5 bases and the J gene end by 1 base; junction bases not matched to a gene: 1. The CDR3 runs 13 residues. Looked up from germline, CDR1 is SGHTA and CDR2 is FQGNSA. The CDR3 bases are TGTGCCAGCAGCCGGACAGGGAACACTGAAGCTTTCTTT. This gives the protein CASSRTGNTEAFF.

The chain uses TRBV21-1 and TRBJ2-3; the listed D gene, TRBD1, was not tested against the DNA. TRBV21-1 is given as a pseudogene. The CDR3 consists of 16 residues. CDR3 nucleotide sequence: TGTGCCAGCAGCAAACCCCGACAGGGGCCCACAGATACGCAGTATTTT. It translates to CASSKPRQGPTDTQYF.

The V and J genes are TRBV27 and TRBJ2-7, with 10 nucleotides matching TRBD2. The V gene end was trimmed by 4 bases and the J gene end by 0 bases; junction bases not matched to a gene: 6. The CDR3 spans 16 residues. From germline, CDR1 is MNHEY and CDR2 SMNVEV (reference sequence). CDR3 sequence (DNA): TGTGCCAGCAGTTATCTAGCGGGAGTTGGCTCCTACGAGCAGTACTTC. This sequence encodes CASSYLAGVGSYEQYF.

The chain is built from TRBV18 and TRBJ2-7, with TRBD1 matching over 9 bases. CDR1 is KGHSH and CDR2 is LQKENI in the germline V gene. V was pared by 3 bases and J by 1 base, with 4 bases of the junction left unmatched. This CDR3 comprises 15 residues. The chain's CDR3 is CASSPIGTGSYEQYF. In DNA form, the CDR3 reads TGTGCCAGCTCACCGATCGGGACAGGGTCCTACGAGCAGTACTTC. Supplemented by reference TRBV18 and TRBJ2-7, the full variable domain reads NAGVMQNPRHLVRRRGQEARLRCSPMKGHSHVYWYRQLPEEGLKFMVYLQKENIIDESGMPKERFSAEFPKEGPSILRIQQVVRGDSAAYFCASSPIGTGSYEQYFGPGTRLTVT.

With respect to this clone: Mismatch with germline at one junction end may stem from a read error. The chain is built from TRBV19 and TRBJ1-2, with 7 positions matching TRBD1. CDR1 and CDR2 (germline): LNHDA, SQIVND (reference sequence). CDR3 length: 12 amino acids. The CDR3: CASRESTDRPLF. DNA of the CDR3: TGTGCCAGTAGGGAGTCTACGGACAGGCCTCTCTTC.

To note about this clone: The sample carries other DNA sequences with the same CDR3. CDR3 region: CASSPTTTNEKLFF. The DNA for the CDR3 is TGTGCCAGCTCACCGACTACAACTAATGAAAAACTGTTTTTT. The V and J genes are TRBV18 and TRBJ1-4; D is ambiguous. V was shortened by 3 bases and J by 0 bases, with 5 bases between the two germline ends. Germline V lookup: CDR1 KGHSH, CDR2 LQKENI. The length of the CDR3 is 14 residues.

The table lists this clone with a few counts. The V call is TRBV4-1, the J call TRBJ1-4, with no clear D. The V gene lost 0 bases and the J gene lost 4 bases, with 12 bases spanning the gap. The CDR3 spans 16 residues. Germline V gene sequence: CDR1 MGHRA, CDR2 YSYEKL. CDR3 amino acids: CASSQEETRRNEKLFF. The CDR3 region has the DNA TGCGCCAGCAGCCAAGAAGAAACGCGTCGTAATGAAAAACTGTTTTTT.

The rearrangement links TRBV29-1 to TRBJ1-1; D might be TRBD1 (6 bases). This CDR3 spans 14 amino acids. Per germline, CDR1 SQVTM and CDR2 ANQGSEA. V shed 5 bases and J shed 7 bases, with 20 bases lying between them. CDR3 residues: CSVYDAAGACEAFF. The CDR3 DNA is TGCAGCGTTTACGATGCGGCGGGGGCCTGTGAAGCTTTCTTT.